The 25 T cell receptor beta chains presented below share a single source sample, sequenced in a study of CD8 T cells in Susac syndrome. Reverse transcription of roughly 0.5 to 1 ug RNA was performed with random hexamers. TCRdb reanalysed the immunoSEQ multiplex PCR reads using MiXCR and keeps one entry per CDR3 protein. The table lists 130,000 to 150,000 distinct CDR3 sequences, approximately 96% of them singletons. The sequencing input was CD4+ T cells from PBMCs. These receptors were collected from a human donor with Susac syndrome.

V gene TRBV24-1 combines with J gene TRBJ2-7; D is undetermined. This CDR3 is built from 15 residues. Trimming took off 3 bases at V and 7 bases at J, with 18 bases between the two ends. CDR1 is KGHDR, CDR2 SFDVKD, per germline. CDR3 amino acids: CATSDPADSLREQYF. The CDR3 region has the DNA TGTGCCACCAGTGATCCTGCTGACTCCCTTCGAGAGCAGTACTTC.

The chain is built from TRBV5-1 and TRBJ2-7, with 8 bases that match TRBD1. Germline values: CDR1 SGHRS, CDR2 YFSETQ. Unmatched junction bases numbered 5, after V lost 3 bases and J lost 3 bases. This CDR3 is 14 amino acids long. The CDR3 sequence: CASSWGQDNYEQYF. The CDR3 coding sequence is TGCGCCAGCAGCTGGGGACAGGACAACTACGAGCAGTACTTC.

The chain carries TRBV5-6 and TRBJ2-7; 10 bases match TRBD1. From germline, CDR1 is SGHDT and CDR2 YYEEEE. The CDR3 totals 16 residues. V lost 0 bases to trimming and J lost 2 bases; unmatched junction nucleotides: 5. CDR3 bases: TGTGCCAGCAGCTTGGGGGGACAGGGGTGGGCCTACGAGCAGTACTTC. It encodes CASSLGGQGWAYEQYF.

The rearrangement joins TRBV20-1 to TRBJ2-2; D is ambiguous. The CDR3 loop spans 13 amino acids. The germline V gene encodes CDR1 DFQATT and CDR2 SNEGSKA (reference sequence). The CDR3 spells CIGRPANTGELFF. As DNA, the CDR3 is TGCATTGGGCGACCGGCGAACACCGGGGAGCTGTTTTTT.

The V and J genes are TRBV27 and TRBJ2-5; 7 bases are a match to TRBD2. CDR3 length equals 12 residues. The V and J ends lost 7 bases and 7 bases, in that order; junction bases with no gene match: 6. The V gene's germline CDR1 is MNHEY and CDR2 SMNVEV (reference sequence). This chain's CDR3 is CASKSGRGTQYF. CDR3 DNA sequence: TGTGCCAGCAAGTCAGGGAGGGGGACCCAGTACTTC.

This chain connects TRBV6-6 to TRBJ2-7; D is ambiguous. This CDR3 has 14 residues. The V gene's germline CDR1 is MNHNY and CDR2 SVGAGI (reference sequence). Trimming pared 3 bases from V and 7 bases from J, leaving 16 bases between. CDR3 loop: CASSYRTERSEQYF. Written as DNA, the CDR3 is TGTGCCAGCAGTTATCGGACGGAAAGGTCGGAGCAGTACTTC.

The rearrangement uses TRBV20-1 and TRBJ2-3; D not resolved. The CDR3 length is 14 residues. Trimming removed 5 bases at V and 4 bases at J, with 16 bases between. From germline, CDR1 is DFQATT and CDR2 SNEGSKA (reference sequence). CDR3 nucleotides: TGCAGTGCTGCCCCGGCGGTACTGGCAGATACGCAGTATTTT. Translating gives CSAAPAVLADTQYF.

The CDR3 sequence: CASIRTGINEKLFF. DNA for the CDR3: TGTGCCAGCATTAGGACAGGGATTAATGAAAAACTGTTTTTT. J is TRBJ1-4 and V is TRBV2; 8 nucleotides match TRBD1. From germline, CDR1 is SNHLY and CDR2 FYNNEI. Trimming removed 7 bases from V and 4 bases from J; junction bases left unmatched: 5. CDR3 size: 14 residues.

The chain joins TRBV29-1 to TRBJ1-1, with D perhaps TRBD1 (5 bases). The CDR3 runs to 12 residues. V gave up 2 bases and J gave up 11 bases, with 15 bases separating them. Germline CDR1 is SQVTM and CDR2 is ANQGSEA. The CDR3: CSVERPGLGAFF. The CDR3, as DNA: TGCAGCGTTGAAAGGCCGGGACTTGGTGCTTTCTTT.

CDR3 amino acids: CSVDRGRNEQYF. CDR3 coding DNA: TGCAGCGTTGATCGGGGGAGAAACGAGCAGTACTTC. The V call is TRBV29-1, the J call TRBJ2-7, with TRBD2 as a possible D gene (6 bases). There are 12 residues in the CDR3. From germline, CDR1 is SQVTM and CDR2 ANQGSEA. V gave up 3 bases and J gave up 5 bases, with 11 bases separating them.

This clonotype appeared once. The V and J genes are TRBV15 and TRBJ2-5; TRBD2 might be the D (6 bases). Germline loops: CDR1 LNHNV, CDR2 YYDKDF (reference sequence). This CDR3 contains 14 residues. V lost 3 bases, J lost 5 bases, and 13 bases lay in between. CDR3 DNA sequence: TGTGCCACCAGCAGGTTAGCGGTATCGGAGACCCAGTACTTC. Translating gives CATSRLAVSETQYF.

In this sample, this clonotype turned up once. V and J are TRBV20-1 and TRBJ2-5; D gene ambiguous. This CDR3 is built from 12 residues. V gave up 3 bases and J gave up 0 bases, with 5 bases separating them. The germline gives CDR1 DFQATT, CDR2 SNEGSKA (reference sequence). CDR3 protein: CSARTNQETQYF. CDR3 DNA sequence: TGCAGTGCTAGGACGAACCAAGAGACCCAGTACTTC.

The chain combines TRBV5-1 with TRBJ2-1, with D perhaps being TRBD1 or TRBD2 (5 bases each). CDR1 is SGHRS, CDR2 YFSETQ, per germline. The CDR3 consists of 15 residues. With 4 bases removed from V and 5 bases from J, the gap between germline ends came to 16 bases. The chain's CDR3 is CASSRGLPWDNEQFF. CDR3 nucleotide sequence: TGCGCCAGCAGCCGGGGCCTCCCTTGGGACAATGAGCAGTTCTTC.

This sequence joins TRBV3-1 and TRBJ2-7; TRBD2 might be the D (5 bases). Germline V lookup: CDR1 LGHDT, CDR2 YNNKEL (reference sequence). CDR3 length equals 13 residues. Trimming cost V 1 base and J 5 bases, with 9 bases left between them. CDR3: CASSQASGNEQYF. The DNA of the CDR3 is TGTGCCAGCAGCCAAGCCTCGGGGAACGAGCAGTACTTC.

The genes are TRBV10-2 and TRBJ1-1; tentatively, D is TRBD1 (6 bases). The CDR3 sequence is 13 residues long. CDR1 and CDR2 from the germline V gene are WSHSY and SAAADI. V dropped 6 bases and J dropped 0 bases, with 8 bases sitting between them. The CDR3 region is CASRGHVNTEAFF. DNA for the CDR3: TGCGCCAGCAGGGGACATGTGAACACTGAAGCTTTCTTT.

The chain carries TRBV12-3 or TRBV12-4 and TRBJ2-1; D remains ambiguous. Trimming stripped 6 bases from V and 0 bases from J, with 9 bases between. This CDR3 is 14 amino acids long. The CDR3 nucleotides read TGTGCCAGCAGGAGTACGAGCTCCTACAATGAGCAGTTCTTC. This gives the protein CASRSTSSYNEQFF.

With respect to this clonotype: A read error may account for a junction end that differs from germline. In DNA form, the CDR3 reads TGTGCCAGCAGCTGGATAGGGTCCGGGGCCCAGTCCTTT. It specifies CASSWIGSGAQSF. The J gene is TRBJ1-6, the V gene TRBV7-2; tentative D call: TRBD1 (5 bases). Germline V gene data show CDR1 as SGHTA and CDR2 as FQGNSA. This CDR3 has 13 amino acids.

The chain combines TRBV18 with TRBJ2-5; TRBD2 might be the D (6 bases). Trimming removed 4 bases from V and 1 base from J, with 10 bases in between. This CDR3 has 14 residues. Germline V gives CDR1 KGHSH, CDR2 LQKENI. Written as DNA, the CDR3 is TGTGCCAGCTCACGGCGGGACTTCCAAGAGACCCAGTACTTC. This encodes CASSRRDFQETQYF.

The chain employs TRBV25-1 and TRBJ2-7; D is tentatively TRBD1 or TRBD2 (5 bases each). The CDR3 extends over 12 amino acids. The V end was cut by 2 bases, the J end by 9 bases, with 11 bases between. The germline gives CDR1 MGHDK, CDR2 SYGVNS. The DNA for the CDR3 is TGTGCCAGCAGTGAAATCGGTGGGGGGCAGTACTTC. Translating gives CASSEIGGGQYF.

V usage is TRBV4-1 and J usage is TRBJ2-1; D is undetermined. Deletions cut 2 bases from V and 0 bases from J, with 11 bases between. The CDR3 extends over 16 amino acids. CDR1 and CDR2 (germline): MGHRA, YSYEKL. The CDR3 sequence is CASSQSPSGSYNEQFF. The DNA of the CDR3 is TGCGCCAGCAGCCAATCCCCCTCCGGCTCCTACAATGAGCAGTTCTTC.

In DNA, the CDR3 is TGTGCCAGCAGCCAAAGGTGGAAGTCGGACATTCAGTACTTC. Its translation is CASSQRWKSDIQYF. V and J are TRBV3-1 and TRBJ2-4; D gene unclear. CDR3 length equals 14 residues. Trimming stripped 2 bases from V and 8 bases from J, with 13 bases between. Germline loops: CDR1 LGHDT, CDR2 YNNKEL (reference sequence).

V gene TRBV28 combines with J gene TRBJ2-1; D is ambiguous. The germline V gene encodes CDR1 MDHEN and CDR2 SYDVKM. CDR3 length equals 13 residues. Trimming removed 7 bases from V and 0 bases from J, with 7 bases in between. The CDR3 loop reads CASKPSSYNEQFF. DNA of the CDR3: TGTGCCAGCAAACCGAGCTCCTACAATGAGCAGTTCTTC.

The chain uses TRBV29-1 and TRBJ1-1; 7 nucleotides match TRBD1. The CDR3 runs to 15 residues. After removal of 6 bases from V and 0 bases from J, the junction contained 10 bases not matched to a gene. Germline-derived CDR1 and CDR2 are SQVTM and ANQGSEA. CDR3 loop: CSVLRDSKMNTEAFF. The CDR3 DNA is TGCAGCGTCCTACGGGACAGCAAAATGAACACTGAAGCTTTCTTT.

This sequence joins TRBV6-5 and TRBJ1-2; D is ambiguous. The CDR3 consists of 13 residues. Deletions cut 7 bases from V and 4 bases from J, with 13 bases between. Per germline, CDR1 MNHEY and CDR2 SVGAGI. The CDR3 sequence: CASKAGTFYGYTF. Here the CDR3 DNA reads TGTGCCAGCAAGGCAGGAACCTTCTATGGCTACACCTTC.

This chain links TRBV21-1 with TRBJ1-2; TRBD1 is the table's D call, not checked against the DNA. TRBV21-1 is listed as a pseudogene. The CDR3 runs 13 residues. The CDR3 protein is CASSKVGGVGYTF. The CDR3 region has the DNA TGTGCCAGCAGCAAAGTAGGGGGGGTTGGCTACACCTTC.